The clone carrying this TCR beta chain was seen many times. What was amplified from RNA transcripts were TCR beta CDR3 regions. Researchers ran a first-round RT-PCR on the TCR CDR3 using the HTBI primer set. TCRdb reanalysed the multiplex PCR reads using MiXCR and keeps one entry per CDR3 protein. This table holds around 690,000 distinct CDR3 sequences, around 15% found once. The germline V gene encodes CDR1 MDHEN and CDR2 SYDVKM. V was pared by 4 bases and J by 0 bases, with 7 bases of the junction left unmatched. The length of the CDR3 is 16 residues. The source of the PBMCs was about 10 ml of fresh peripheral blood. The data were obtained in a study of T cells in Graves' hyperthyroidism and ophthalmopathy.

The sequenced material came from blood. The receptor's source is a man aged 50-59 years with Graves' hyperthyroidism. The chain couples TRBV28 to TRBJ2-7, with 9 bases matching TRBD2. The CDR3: CASSSRLAASSYEQYF. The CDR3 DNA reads TGTGCCAGCAGTTCCAGACTAGCGGCAAGCTCCTACGAGCAGTACTTC.